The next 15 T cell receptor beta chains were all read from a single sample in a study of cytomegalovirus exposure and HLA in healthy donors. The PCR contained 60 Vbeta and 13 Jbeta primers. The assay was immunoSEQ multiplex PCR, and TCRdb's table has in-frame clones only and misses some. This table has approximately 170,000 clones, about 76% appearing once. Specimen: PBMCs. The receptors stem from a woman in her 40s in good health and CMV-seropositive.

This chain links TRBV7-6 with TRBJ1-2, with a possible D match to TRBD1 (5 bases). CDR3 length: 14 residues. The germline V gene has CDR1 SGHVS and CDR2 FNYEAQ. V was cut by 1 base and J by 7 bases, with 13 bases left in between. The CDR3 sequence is CASSLEAGQPGYTF. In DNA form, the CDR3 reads TGTGCCAGCAGCTTAGAGGCAGGGCAGCCTGGCTACACCTTC.

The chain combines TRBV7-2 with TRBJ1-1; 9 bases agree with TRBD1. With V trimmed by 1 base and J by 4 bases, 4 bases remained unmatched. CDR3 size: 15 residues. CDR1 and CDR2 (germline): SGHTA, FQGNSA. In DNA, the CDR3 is TGTGCCAGCAGCTTAGGGGACAGGGTATTCACTGAAGCTTTCTTT. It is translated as CASSLGDRVFTEAFF.

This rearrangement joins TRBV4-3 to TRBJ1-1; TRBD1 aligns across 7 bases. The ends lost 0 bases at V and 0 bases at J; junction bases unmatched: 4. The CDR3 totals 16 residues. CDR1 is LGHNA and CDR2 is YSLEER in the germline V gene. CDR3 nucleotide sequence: TGCGCCAGCAGCCAAGATGGGACAGCCATGAACACTGAAGCTTTCTTT. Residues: CASSQDGTAMNTEAFF.

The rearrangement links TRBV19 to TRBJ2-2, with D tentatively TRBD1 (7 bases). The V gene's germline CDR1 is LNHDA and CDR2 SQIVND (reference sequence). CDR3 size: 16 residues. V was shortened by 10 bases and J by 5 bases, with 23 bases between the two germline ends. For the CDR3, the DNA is TGTGCCACCCAACAGGGGAGGTCTGACAAAACCGGGGAGCTGTTTTTT. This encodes CATQQGRSDKTGELFF. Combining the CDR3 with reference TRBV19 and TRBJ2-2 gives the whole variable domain DGGITQSPKYLFRKEGQNVTLSCEQNLNHDAMYWYRQDPGQGLRLIYYSQIVNDFQKGDIAEGYSVSREKKESFPLTVTSAQKNPTAFYLCATQQGRSDKTGELFFGEGSRLTVL.

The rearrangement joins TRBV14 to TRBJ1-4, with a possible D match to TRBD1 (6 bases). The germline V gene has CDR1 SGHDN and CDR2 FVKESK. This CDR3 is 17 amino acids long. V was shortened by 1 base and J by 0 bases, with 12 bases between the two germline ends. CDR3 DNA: TGTGCCAGCAGCCAAGGACACAGGGTGCCAACTAATGAAAAACTGTTTTTT. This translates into CASSQGHRVPTNEKLFF.

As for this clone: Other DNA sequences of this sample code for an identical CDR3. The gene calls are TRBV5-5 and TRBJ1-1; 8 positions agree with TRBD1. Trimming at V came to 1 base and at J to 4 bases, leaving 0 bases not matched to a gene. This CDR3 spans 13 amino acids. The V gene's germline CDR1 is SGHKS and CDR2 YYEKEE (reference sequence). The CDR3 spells CASSLTGGTEAFF. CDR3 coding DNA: TGTGCCAGCAGCTTGACAGGGGGCACTGAAGCTTTCTTT.

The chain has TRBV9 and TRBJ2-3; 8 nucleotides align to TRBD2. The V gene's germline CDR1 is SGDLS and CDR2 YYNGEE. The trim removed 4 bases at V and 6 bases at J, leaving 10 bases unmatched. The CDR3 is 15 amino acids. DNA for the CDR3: TGTGCCAGCAGCCCCCGCGGGGGGCAGGCGGATACGCAGTATTTT. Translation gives CASSPRGGQADTQYF.

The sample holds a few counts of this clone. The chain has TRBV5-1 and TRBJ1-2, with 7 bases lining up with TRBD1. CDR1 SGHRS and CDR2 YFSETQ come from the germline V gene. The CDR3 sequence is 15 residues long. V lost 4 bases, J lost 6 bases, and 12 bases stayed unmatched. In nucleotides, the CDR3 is TGCGCCAGCAGCCCCAGGGGGATAGGGGGCGATGGCTACACCTTC. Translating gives CASSPRGIGGDGYTF.

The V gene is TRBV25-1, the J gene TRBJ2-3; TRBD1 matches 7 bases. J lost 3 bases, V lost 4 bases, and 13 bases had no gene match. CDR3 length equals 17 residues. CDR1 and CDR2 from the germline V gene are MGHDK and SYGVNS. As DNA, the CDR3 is TGTGCCAGCAGTGGAAGGACCGGACAGGACCCAACAGATACGCAGTATTTT. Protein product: CASSGRTGQDPTDTQYF.

The CDR3 DNA is TGTGCCAGCAGTTCCGGGGGTGCTTTGCTCCATTATAATTCACCCCTCCACTTT. Translation: CASSSGGALLHYNSPLHF. The J gene is TRBJ1-6, the V gene TRBV28; weak D call: TRBD1 (5 bases). The CDR3 length is 18 residues. In germline, CDR1 is MDHEN, CDR2 SYDVKM. V was clipped by 4 bases and J by 4 bases, with 20 bases between them.

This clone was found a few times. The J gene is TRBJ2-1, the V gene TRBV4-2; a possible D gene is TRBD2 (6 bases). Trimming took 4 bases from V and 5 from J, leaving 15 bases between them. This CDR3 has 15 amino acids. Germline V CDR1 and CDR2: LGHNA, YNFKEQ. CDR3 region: CASSRSGTGNNEQFF. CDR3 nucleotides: TGTGCCAGCAGCCGATCCGGGACTGGAAACAATGAGCAGTTCTTC.

CDR3 nucleotides: TGTGCCAGCAGTTACGAGGGAAGTCAGCCCCAGCATTTT. The encoded protein is CASSYEGSQPQHF. V usage is TRBV6-7 and J usage is TRBJ1-5; D is unresolved. TRBV6-7 is classed as an ORF, of uncertain function. The V end was cut by 2 bases, the J end by 6 bases, with 8 bases between. The CDR3 has 13 residues.

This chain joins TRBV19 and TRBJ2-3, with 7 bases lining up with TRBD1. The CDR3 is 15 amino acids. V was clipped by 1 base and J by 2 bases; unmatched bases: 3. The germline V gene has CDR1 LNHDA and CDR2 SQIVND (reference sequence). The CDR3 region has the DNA TGTGCCAGTAGTATAGGTAAGGGGGCCACAGATACGCAGTATTTT. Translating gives CASSIGKGATDTQYF.

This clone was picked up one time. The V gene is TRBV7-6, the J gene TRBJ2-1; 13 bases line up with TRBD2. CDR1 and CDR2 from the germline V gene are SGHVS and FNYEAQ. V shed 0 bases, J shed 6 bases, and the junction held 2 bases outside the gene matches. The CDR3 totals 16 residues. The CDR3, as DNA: TGTGCCAGCAGCTTAGCACGACTAGCGGGAGGCAATGAGCAGTTCTTC. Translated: CASSLARLAGGNEQFF.

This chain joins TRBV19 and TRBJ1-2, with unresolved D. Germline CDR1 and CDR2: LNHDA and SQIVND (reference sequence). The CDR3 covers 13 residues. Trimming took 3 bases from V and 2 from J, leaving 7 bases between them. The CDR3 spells CASSILGNYGYTF. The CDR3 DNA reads TGTGCCAGTAGTATCCTGGGCAACTATGGCTACACCTTC.